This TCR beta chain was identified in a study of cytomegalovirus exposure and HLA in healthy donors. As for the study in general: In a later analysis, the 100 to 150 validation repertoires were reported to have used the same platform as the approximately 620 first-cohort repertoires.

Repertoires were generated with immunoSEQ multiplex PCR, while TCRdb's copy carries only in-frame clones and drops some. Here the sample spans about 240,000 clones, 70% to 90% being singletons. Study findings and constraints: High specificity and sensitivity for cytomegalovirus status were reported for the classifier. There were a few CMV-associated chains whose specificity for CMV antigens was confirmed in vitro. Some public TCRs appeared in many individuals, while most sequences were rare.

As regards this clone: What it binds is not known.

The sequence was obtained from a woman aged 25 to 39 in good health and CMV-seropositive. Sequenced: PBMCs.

The CDR3 loop reads CASSLVAADTQYF. CDR3 sequence (DNA): TGTGCCAGCAGCTTAGTGGCCGCAGATACGCAGTATTTT. The V call is TRBV13, the J call TRBJ2-3; D is uncertain. The CDR3 covers 13 residues. Germline lookup yields CDR1 PRHDT and CDR2 FYEKMQ (reference sequence). The V and J ends lost 1 base and 4 bases respectively, with 6 bases between them.